Listed below are T cell receptor beta chains from one sample, sequenced in a study of post-analysis software for immune sequencing data. In TCRdb, the PCR reads were re-called with MiXCR into one record per CDR3 protein. Seen here are some 260,000 distinct CDR3 sequences, around 34% observed once, and the top ten hold approximately 4.6%. Source material: blood. The receptors stem from a girl between 5 and 17 years old with multiple sclerosis. Each CDR3 is given with its conserved first and last residue. A D gene is named only where the DNA matches it firmly. Only part of the rows carry a size: once, few, many, or a class if the clone is expanded.

v_gene,j_gene,abundance,d_gene,CDR3aa,CDR3nt
TRBV2,TRBJ2-1,many,NA,CASSEAANSLFDEQFF,TGTGCCAGCAGTGAAGCCGCGAATTCCCTTTTTGATGAGCAGTTCTTC
TRBV5-1,TRBJ2-3,many,NA,CASSLASITDTQYF,TGCGCCAGCAGCTTGGCTAGTATCACAGATACGCAGTATTTT
TRBV7-9,TRBJ2-7,few,NA,CASSLGGTVLGGGNEQYF,TGTGCCAGCAGCTTAGGAGGGACAGTACTCGGAGGAGGGAACGAGCAGTACTTC
TRBV7-9,TRBJ2-2,few,TRBD2,CAAPRGGNTGELFF,TGTGCCGCCCCGCGGGGGGGCAACACCGGGGAGCTGTTTTTT
TRBV12-3/TRBV12-4,TRBJ1-5,many,TRBD1,CASSGQVLSNQPQHF,TGTGCCAGCAGCGGACAGGTCCTTAGCAATCAGCCCCAGCATTTT
TRBV5-5,TRBJ2-2,few,NA,CASSSPSAGELFF,TGTGCCAGCAGCTCCCCCTCGGCCGGGGAGCTGTTTTTT
TRBV30,TRBJ2-2,NA,NA,CALASQDSTGELFF,TGTGCTCTCGCCAGTCAGGATAGCACCGGGGAGCTGTTTTTT
TRBV5-1,TRBJ2-2,NA,TRBD1,CASSQAVAGGMAGELFF,TGCGCCAGCAGCCAGGCGGTGGCAGGGGGAATGGCCGGGGAGCTGTTTTTT
TRBV12-3/TRBV12-4,TRBJ2-7,NA,TRBD1,CASSFIGQARYEQYF,TGTGCCAGCAGTTTTATAGGACAGGCGCGGTACGAGCAGTACTTC
TRBV7-9,TRBJ2-4,many,NA,CASSPSEGKNIQYF,TGTGCCAGCAGCCCGTCGGAGGGTAAAAACATTCAGTACTTC
TRBV5-5,TRBJ2-5,NA,TRBD2,CASRPRSGTSGGAQYF,TGTGCCAGCAGACCTCGATCGGGGACTAGCGGGGGGGCCCAGTACTTC
TRBV18,TRBJ1-5,NA,NA,CASSDGTLGNQPQHF,TGTGCCAGCTCTGACGGGACCCTTGGCAATCAGCCCCAGCATTTT
TRBV27,TRBJ2-5,many,NA,CASSLSLRETQYF,TGTGCCAGCAGCTTATCCCTTAGGGAGACCCAGTACTTC
TRBV12-3/TRBV12-4,TRBJ1-4,many,NA,CASSLGLTNEKLFF,TGTGCCAGCAGTTTAGGCCTTACTAATGAAAAACTGTTTTTT
TRBV4-3,TRBJ2-7,NA,NA,CASSQEEDRNPYEQYF,TGCGCCAGCAGCCAAGAGGAGGATCGAAATCCCTACGAGCAGTACTTC
TRBV20-1,TRBJ2-1,many,NA,CSASWEDEQFF,TGCAGTGCTAGCTGGGAGGATGAGCAGTTCTTC
TRBV12-3/TRBV12-4,TRBJ2-1,many,NA,CASRSSREQFF,TGTGCCAGCAGGTCATCCCGTGAGCAGTTCTTC
TRBV4-2,TRBJ1-1,few,NA,CASSQDTRNTEAFF,TGTGCCAGTAGCCAAGATACGAGGAACACTGAAGCTTTCTTT
TRBV5-1,TRBJ2-3,many,NA,CASSLAGSTADTQYF,TGCGCCAGCAGCTTGGCCGGAAGTACAGCAGATACGCAGTATTTT
TRBV12-3/TRBV12-4,TRBJ2-7,NA,TRBD1,CASSKGQGNLPYEQYF,TGTGCCAGCAGTAAGGGACAGGGGAATTTGCCCTACGAGCAGTACTTC
TRBV9,TRBJ2-3,NA,TRBD2,CASSVEPSGGDTQYF,TGTGCCAGCAGCGTAGAACCGAGCGGGGGAGATACGCAGTATTTT
TRBV7-2,TRBJ2-1,many,TRBD2,CASSAGGGGSYNEQFF,TGTGCCAGCAGCGCGGGGGGAGGCGGCTCCTACAATGAGCAGTTCTTC
TRBV7-2,TRBJ2-3,NA,TRBD1,CASSLYAQGASTDTQYF,TGTGCCAGCAGCTTATACGCACAGGGGGCGAGCACAGATACGCAGTATTTT
TRBV4-1,TRBJ2-5,many,NA,CASSHEVGKETQYF,TGCGCCAGCAGCCACGAGGTGGGGAAAGAGACCCAGTACTTC
TRBV12-3/TRBV12-4,TRBJ2-5,NA,TRBD2,CASSNRGGRRGEQYF,TGTGCCAGCAGCAACCGTGGCGGGAGAAGGGGTGAGCAGTACTTC
TRBV6-2/TRBV6-3,TRBJ2-1,NA,NA,CASSYYPSGGERLDEQFF,TGTGCCAGCAGTTACTACCCCTCGGGCGGCGAGAGATTGGATGAGCAGTTCTTC
TRBV10-3,TRBJ2-7,many,NA,CAISESVSEGQYF,TGTGCCATCAGTGAGTCGGTCAGTGAAGGGCAGTACTTC